The sequence of this T cell receptor (beta chain) was determined in a study of T cells expressing NK-cell markers. Overall study context: With respect to HCMV, most of the eight sequenced donors were seropositive, and one was seronegative.

Study results and caveats: Expanded NKG2C+ T cell clones had unclear HCMV specificity. In a handful of donors, dominant clonotypes made up about 25-60.1% of CD3+CD56-NKG2C+ cells.

TCRdb reprocessed the 5' RACE reads and stores each CDR3 protein as one record, lacking DNA. Recorded for this sample: a few hundred thousand distinct CDR3 sequences. Germline CDR1 is SEHNR and CDR2 is FQNEAQ (reference sequence). The CDR3 has 14 residues. Notes on this clonotype: Its specificity is not known.

Sequenced: blood T cells: a sorted CD56 or NKG2C T cell subset, CD4+ or CD8+ T cells, or bulk PBMC T cells (not recorded which). This rearrangement joins TRBV7-9 to TRBJ1-4. The sequence was obtained from a woman between 50 and 59 years old in good health. The chain's CDR3 is CASSLASVIEKLFF.